This T cell receptor (beta chain) was identified during a study of shared clonotypes between healthy human individuals. Study-level points and caveats: Inspection by rarefaction showed sorted-subset sequencing to be incomplete despite large depth. Read depth was anticipated to influence clonotype sharing among donors.

A remark on this clone: What it recognizes is unknown.

CDR3 length equals 15 residues. Trimming left V 0 bases short and J 5 bases short, with 10 bases between. CDR1 is KGHSH, CDR2 LQKENI, per germline. The table came from immunoSEQ multiplex PCR; TCRdb's copy has only in-frame clones and leaves some out. The sample includes 1.6 million or so clones, about 96% seen only once; the top ten take 1.2%. The J gene is TRBJ1-4, the V gene TRBV18; D unresolved. The receptor was isolated from a man aged 30 to 39 in good health. The sequencing sample was made of naive CD4+ T cells sorted from blood. Regarding subset: CD45RA+ positively selected. The CDR3 is CASSPPGQMNEKLFF. In nucleotides, the CDR3 is TGTGCCAGCTCACCACCCGGGCAGATGAATGAAAAACTGTTTTTT.